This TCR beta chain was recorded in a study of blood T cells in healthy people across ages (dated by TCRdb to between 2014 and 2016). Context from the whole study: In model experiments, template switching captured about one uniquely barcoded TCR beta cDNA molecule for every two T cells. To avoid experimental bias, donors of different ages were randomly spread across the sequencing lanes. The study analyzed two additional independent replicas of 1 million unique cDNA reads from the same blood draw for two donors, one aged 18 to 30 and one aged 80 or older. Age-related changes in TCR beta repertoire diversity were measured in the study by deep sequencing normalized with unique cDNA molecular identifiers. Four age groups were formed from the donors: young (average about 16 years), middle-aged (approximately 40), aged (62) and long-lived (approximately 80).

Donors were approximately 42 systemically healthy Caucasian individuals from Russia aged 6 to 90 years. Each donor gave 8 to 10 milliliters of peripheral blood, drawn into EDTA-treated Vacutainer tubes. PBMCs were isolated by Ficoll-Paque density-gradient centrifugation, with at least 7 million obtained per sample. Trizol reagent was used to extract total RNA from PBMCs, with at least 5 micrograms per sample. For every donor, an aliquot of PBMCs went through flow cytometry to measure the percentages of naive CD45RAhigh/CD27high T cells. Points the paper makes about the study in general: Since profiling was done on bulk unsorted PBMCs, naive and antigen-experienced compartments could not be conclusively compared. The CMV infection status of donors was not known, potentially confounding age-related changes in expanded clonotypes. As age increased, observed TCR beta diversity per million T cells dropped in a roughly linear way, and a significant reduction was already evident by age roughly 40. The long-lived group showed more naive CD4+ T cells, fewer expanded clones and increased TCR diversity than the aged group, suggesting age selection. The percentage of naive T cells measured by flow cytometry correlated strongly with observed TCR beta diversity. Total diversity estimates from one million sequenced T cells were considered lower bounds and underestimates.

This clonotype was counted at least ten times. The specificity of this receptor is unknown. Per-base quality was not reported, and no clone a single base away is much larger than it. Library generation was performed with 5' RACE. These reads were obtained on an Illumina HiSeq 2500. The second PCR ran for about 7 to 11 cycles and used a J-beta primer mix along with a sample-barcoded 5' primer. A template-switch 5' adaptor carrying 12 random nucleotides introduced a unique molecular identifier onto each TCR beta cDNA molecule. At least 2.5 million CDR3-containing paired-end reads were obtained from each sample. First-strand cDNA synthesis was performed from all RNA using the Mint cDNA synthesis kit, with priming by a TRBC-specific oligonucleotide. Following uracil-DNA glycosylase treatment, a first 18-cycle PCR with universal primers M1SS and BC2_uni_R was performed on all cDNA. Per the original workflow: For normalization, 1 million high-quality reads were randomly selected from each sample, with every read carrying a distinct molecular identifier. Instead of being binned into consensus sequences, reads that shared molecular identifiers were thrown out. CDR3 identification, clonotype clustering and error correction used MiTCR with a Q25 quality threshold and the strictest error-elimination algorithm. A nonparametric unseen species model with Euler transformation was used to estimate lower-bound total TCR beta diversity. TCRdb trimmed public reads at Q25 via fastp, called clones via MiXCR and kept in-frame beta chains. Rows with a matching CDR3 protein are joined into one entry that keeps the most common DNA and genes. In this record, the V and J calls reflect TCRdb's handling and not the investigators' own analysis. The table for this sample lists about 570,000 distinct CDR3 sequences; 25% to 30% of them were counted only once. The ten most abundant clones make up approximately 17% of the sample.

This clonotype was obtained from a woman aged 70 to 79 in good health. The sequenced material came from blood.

The nucleotide sequence is given as TGTGCCAGCAGCCAAGAATCAGCGGGGGGTGGAGAGACCCAGTACTTC. This encodes CASSQESAGGGETQYF. The sequence links TRBV4-2 to TRBJ2-5, with 9 middle bases fitting TRBD2. Trimming removed 0 bases from V and 4 bases from J; the gene matches leave 6 bases unexplained. From the cysteine up to the phenylalanine, the CDR3 has a length of 16 residues. Only CDR3 DNA remains: 48 bases, in frame from the first base. Based on the germline V gene, the CDR1 and CDR2 sequences are LGHNA and YNFKEQ.